This T cell receptor beta chain was found in a study of T cells after posttransplantation cyclophosphamide. Overall study results and limits: TRB overlap between skin or GI tissue T cells and blood was limited. Later blood repertoires were often dominated by clones from the donor CD8+ memory compartment.

Concerning this clone itself: Its antigen is not known.

Peripheral blood was collected from the related graft donor on the marrow donation day. The naive gate required viable CD3+CD4+ or CD3+CD8+ cells with CCR7+CD45RA+CD45RO-CD95-CD27+CD28+ phenotype. There are 15 residues in the CDR3. Between the trimmed V and J ends, which lost 1 base and 2 bases, there was a span of 11 bases. Germline V gene sequence: CDR1 SGHVS, CDR2 FQNEAQ. This table comes from immunoSEQ multiplex PCR, and its TCRdb copy is limited to in-frame clones, with some not included. Of over 1,500 clones in the sample, over 95% are singletons; the top ten hold 1.5% to 2%. The source material was naive CD8+ T cells sorted from PBMCs. The receptor comes from a woman between 55 and 75 years old in good health, CMV-negative, and a related stem cell transplant donor. The chain links TRBV7-8 to TRBJ2-5; D is possibly TRBD2 (5 bases). CDR3 DNA: TGTGCCAGCAGCTTAGGGTCCGGGGTTCAAGAGACCCAGTACTTC. Translation gives CASSLGSGVQETQYF. Complete variable domain (other parts from reference TRBV7-8 and TRBJ2-5): GAGVSQSPRYKVAKRGQDVALRCDPISGHVSLFWYQQALGQGPEFLTYFQNEAQLDKSGLPSDRFFAERPEGSVSTLKIQRTQQEDSAVYLCASSLGSGVQETQYFGPGTRLLVL.